The 27 T cell receptor beta chains reported below all come from one sample, sequenced in a study of spatial heterogeneity in lung cancer. Time point indicated: blood at routine non-recurrence follow-up after resection. The sequenced material consisted of unsorted whole RNA from tumor, nontumor lung or frozen PBMC. MiXCR, applied by TCRdb to the 5' RACE reads, yields one record per CDR3 protein. This table has around 47,000 distinct CDR3 sequences, around 6.7% appearing once. This specimen was PBMCs, taken at follow-up. The source of these receptors is a female donor with early-stage non-small cell lung cancer.

This clonotype was picked up many times. The rearrangement links TRBV19 to TRBJ1-1, with 8 bases aligning to TRBD1. This CDR3 spans 15 amino acids. The germline V gene encodes CDR1 LNHDA and CDR2 SQIVND (reference sequence). V lost 1 base and J lost 5; bases outside the gene matches: 6. The CDR3 DNA is TGTGCCAGTAGTATAGCTGCAGGGGGCGCGACTGAAGCTTTCTTT. Encoded protein: CASSIAAGGATEAFF. Using reference TRBV19 and TRBJ1-1 for the parts outside the CDR3, the full variable domain is DGGITQSPKYLFRKEGQNVTLSCEQNLNHDAMYWYRQDPGQGLRLIYYSQIVNDFQKGDIAEGYSVSREKKESFPLTVTSAQKNPTAFYLCASSIAAGGATEAFFGQGTRLTVV.

This clonotype was observed at least ten times. The V gene is TRBV5-6, the J gene TRBJ2-4, with D possibly matching TRBD2 (7 bases). CDR3 length: 18 amino acids. Per the germline V gene, CDR1 is SGHDT and CDR2 is YYEEEE. V lost 1 base to trimming and J lost 4 bases, with 21 bases between them. The CDR3 is CASSLPPGGGAGKNIQYF. CDR3 DNA sequence: TGTGCCAGCAGCTTGCCGCCTGGGGGGGGCGCAGGGAAAAACATTCAGTACTTC.

This clonotype came up many times. The chain employs TRBV7-3 and TRBJ2-2, with 9 positions matching TRBD2. The CDR3 covers 16 residues. The V and J ends lost 2 bases and 8 bases, in that order; junction bases with no gene match: 9. The V gene's germline CDR1 is SGHTA and CDR2 FQGTGA. The DNA of the CDR3 is TGTGCCAGCAGCTTAGCTAGCGGGGTCCCGGCGGGGGAGCTGTTTTTT. Amino acids: CASSLASGVPAGELFF.

This clonotype was counted many times. The rearrangement links TRBV3-1 to TRBJ1-1, with a tentative D call TRBD1 (6 bases). Trimming took 0 bases from V and 6 from J, leaving 11 bases between them. CDR3 length: 14 residues. Germline V lookup: CDR1 LGHDT, CDR2 YNNKEL (reference sequence). For the CDR3, the DNA is TGTGCCAGCAGCCAAGACTGGGGGGCCTCTGAAGCTTTCTTT. It is translated as CASSQDWGASEAFF.

This clonotype was observed at least ten times. The rearrangement links TRBV20-1 to TRBJ2-3; D gene unclear. Germline V lookup: CDR1 DFQATT, CDR2 SNEGSKA (reference sequence). The CDR3 length is 12 residues. The V end lost 1 base, the J end lost 2 bases, and 4 bases lay between the germline ends. CDR3: CSARVPTDTQYF. The CDR3 DNA sequence: TGCAGTGCTAGAGTGCCCACAGATACGCAGTATTTT.

V gene TRBV6-2 or TRBV6-3 combines with J gene TRBJ2-7, with D possibly called TRBD1 or TRBD2 (5 bases each). The CDR3 runs to 13 residues. The germline V gene encodes CDR1 MNHEY and CDR2 SVGEGT. Trimming pared 6 bases from V and 3 bases from J, leaving 12 bases between. The CDR3 is CASRGASHYEQYF. In DNA, the CDR3 is TGTGCCAGCAGAGGGGCTAGCCACTACGAGCAGTACTTC.

This clonotype was observed at least ten times. The V gene is TRBV27, the J gene TRBJ2-5; maybe TRBD2 (5 bases). Germline loops: CDR1 MNHEY, CDR2 SMNVEV (reference sequence). V lost 5 bases and J 9 bases, leaving 16 bases between the germline ends. The CDR3 loop spans 13 amino acids. The CDR3 sequence is CASSPGPGWAQYF. The CDR3 DNA reads as TGTGCCAGCAGTCCCGGACCGGGATGGGCCCAGTACTTC.

Ten or more counts support this clonotype. The chain combines TRBV24-1 with TRBJ2-3; D possibly corresponds to TRBD1 (6 bases). This CDR3 contains 15 residues. Trimming cost V 1 base and J 4 bases, with 11 bases left between them. Germline loops: CDR1 KGHDR, CDR2 SFDVKD. The CDR3 loop reads CATSDLGGRADTQYF. The CDR3 nucleotides read TGTGCCACCAGTGATTTAGGGGGACGGGCAGATACGCAGTATTTT.

V is TRBV4-1 and J is TRBJ2-5, with TRBD2 identical over 8 bases. Germline CDR1 and CDR2: MGHRA and YSYEKL. J gave up 4 bases and V 4 bases, and 8 bases lay outside the gene matches. This CDR3 region has 15 residues. CDR3 region: CASSLTGGAGETQYF. The CDR3 nucleotides read TGCGCCAGCAGCCTTACGGGGGGGGCAGGAGAGACCCAGTACTTC.

This clonotype was counted many times. The chain combines TRBV9 with TRBJ2-2, with D perhaps being TRBD1 or TRBD2 (6 bases each). This CDR3 spans 17 amino acids. Germline V lookup: CDR1 SGDLS, CDR2 YYNGEE. V lost 1 base, J lost 5 bases, and 18 bases lay in between. The CDR3: CASSVRGGTTLTGELFF. The CDR3 nucleotides are TGTGCCAGCAGCGTAAGAGGGGGGACCACCTTAACCGGGGAGCTGTTTTTT.

In this sample, this clonotype turned up a few times. The V and J genes are TRBV5-1 and TRBJ2-5; 7 bases map to TRBD2. This CDR3 is built from 14 residues. V dropped 1 base and J dropped 2; count of bases not matched to a gene: 2. The germline gives CDR1 SGHRS, CDR2 YFSETQ. The chain's CDR3 is CASSLTSDQETQYF. In nucleotides, the CDR3 is TGCGCCAGCAGCTTGACTAGCGATCAAGAGACCCAGTACTTC.

This clonotype was detected many times. V usage is TRBV7-9 and J usage is TRBJ1-5; 8 bases are shared with TRBD1. Germline V gene data show CDR1 as SEHNR and CDR2 as FQNEAQ (reference sequence). V trimming: 4 bases; J trimming: 7 bases; junction bases outside the gene matches: 12. The CDR3 spans 16 residues. For the CDR3, the DNA is TGTGCCAGCAGCTCGCTAAAGGACAGGGAAGGGCAGCCCCAGCATTTT. This sequence encodes CASSSLKDREGQPQHF.

This clonotype was counted a few times. This chain uses TRBV5-1 with TRBJ2-2, with D maybe TRBD1 (5 bases). This CDR3 has 14 amino acids. CDR1 SGHRS and CDR2 YFSETQ come from the germline V gene. The V end was cut by 7 bases, the J end by 2 bases, with 12 bases between. The CDR3 sequence is CASSEGVNTGELFF. The CDR3 region has the DNA TGCGCCAGCTCGGAAGGGGTAAACACCGGGGAGCTGTTTTTT.

The rearrangement joins TRBV24-1 to TRBJ2-3, with D possibly TRBD2 on 5 matching bases. With 3 bases removed from V and 5 bases from J, the gap between germline ends came to 14 bases. The germline CDR1 and CDR2 sequences are KGHDR and SFDVKD. The CDR3 contains 15 residues. The CDR3 DNA reads as TGTGCCACCAGTGATCCCCGCGGGCCGGGAGATACGCAGTATTTT. Translated: CATSDPRGPGDTQYF.

Ten or more counts support this clonotype. The gene calls are TRBV28 and TRBJ1-5; 9 positions agree with TRBD1. J was trimmed by 3 bases and V by 7 bases; bases with no gene match: 4. Germline CDR1 reads MDHEN; CDR2 reads SYDVKM. This CDR3 region has 14 residues. The CDR3 DNA follows: TGTGCCAGCACAGGGACAGGGTACAATCAGCCCCAGCATTTT. Its translation is CASTGTGYNQPQHF. Using reference TRBV28 and TRBJ1-5 for the parts outside the CDR3, the full variable domain is DVKVTQSSRYLVKRTGEKVFLECVQDMDHENMFWYRQDPGLGLRLIYFSYDVKMKEKGDIPEGYSVSREKKERFSLILESASTNQTSMYLCASTGTGYNQPQHFGDGTRLSIL.

This clonotype was observed many times. V is TRBV20-1 and J is TRBJ2-5, with TRBD2 as a possible D gene (6 bases). The CDR3 has 15 amino acids. The germline V gene has CDR1 DFQATT and CDR2 SNEGSKA (reference sequence). Trimming removed 6 bases at V and 1 base at J, with 18 bases between. The CDR3 reads CSAQKEGRSQETQYF. The CDR3 coding sequence is TGCAGTGCCCAAAAGGAGGGGCGAAGCCAAGAGACCCAGTACTTC.

This clonotype has only a few counts. The V gene is TRBV13, the J gene TRBJ2-2, with 12 positions matching TRBD2. Germline V gives CDR1 PRHDT, CDR2 FYEKMQ (reference sequence). The length of the CDR3 is 16 residues. V was clipped by 4 bases and J by 5 bases; unmatched bases: 5. The CDR3 nucleotides read TGTGCCAGCAGCTCCACGGGGACTAGCGGGACCGGGGAGCTGTTTTTT. It codes for CASSSTGTSGTGELFF.

The J gene is TRBJ2-3, the V gene TRBV18; 9 bases agree with TRBD2. The V and J ends lost 2 bases and 3 bases, in that order; junction bases with no gene match: 3. Germline V CDR1 and CDR2: KGHSH, LQKENI. This CDR3 is 15 amino acids long. The CDR3 sequence is CASSPTLAGTDTQYF. In nucleotides, the CDR3 is TGTGCCAGCTCACCAACCCTAGCGGGGACAGATACGCAGTATTTT.

This clonotype was counted many times. The chain couples TRBV7-2 to TRBJ2-1; D gene uncertain. This CDR3 has 14 amino acids. Germline CDR1 SGHTA, CDR2 FQGNSA. V dropped 3 bases and J dropped 8 bases, with 14 bases sitting between them. CDR3 in DNA: TGTGCCAGCAGCTTCCGGACCGCTATCGATGAGCAGTTCTTC. Its protein is CASSFRTAIDEQFF. Full variable domain (outside the CDR3, taken from reference TRBV7-2 and TRBJ2-1): GAGVSQSPSNKVTEKGKDVELRCDPISGHTALYWYRQSLGQGLEFLIYFQGNSAPDKSGLPSDRFSAERTGGSVSTLTIQRTQQEDSAVYLCASSFRTAIDEQFFGPGTRLTVL.

In its sample, this clonotype was seen many times. The chain recombines TRBV25-1 with TRBJ2-3; tentatively, D is TRBD1 (5 bases). Germline CDR1 is MGHDK and CDR2 is SYGVNS. This CDR3 comprises 14 residues. V lost 3 bases and J lost 5, with 12 bases in between. The CDR3 loop is CASSDVGVQDTQYF. CDR3 sequence (DNA): TGTGCCAGCAGTGATGTAGGGGTGCAAGATACGCAGTATTTT.

This clonotype was found many times. The chain combines TRBV18 with TRBJ1-5, with D uncertain. CDR1 and CDR2 (germline): KGHSH, LQKENI. The CDR3 has 13 residues. V shed 4 bases and J shed 9 bases, with 13 bases lying between them. Here the CDR3 reads CASSRSAGWPQHF. CDR3 coding DNA: TGTGCCAGCTCACGTTCGGCGGGTTGGCCCCAGCATTTT. Combining the CDR3 with reference TRBV18 and TRBJ1-5 gives the whole variable domain NAGVMQNPRHLVRRRGQEARLRCSPMKGHSHVYWYRQLPEEGLKFMVYLQKENIIDESGMPKERFSAEFPKEGPSILRIQQVVRGDSAAYFCASSRSAGWPQHFGDGTRLSIL.

This clonotype occurred many times. The chain recombines TRBV2 with TRBJ2-3; D remains unclear. Germline V gene data show CDR1 as SNHLY and CDR2 as FYNNEI. The CDR3 runs 11 residues. V dropped 4 bases and J dropped 4 bases, with 3 bases sitting between them. The CDR3 loop is CASSAADTQYF. The CDR3 nucleotides are TGTGCCAGCAGTGCGGCAGATACGCAGTATTTT.

The rearrangement uses TRBV5-1 and TRBJ2-5, with 8 positions matching TRBD2. Germline V gene sequence: CDR1 SGHRS, CDR2 YFSETQ. CDR3 size: 14 residues. J was trimmed by 6 bases and V by 4 bases; bases with no gene match: 8. The CDR3 region has the DNA TGCGCCAGCAGCCCCGGGGGGGGCGGTCAGACCCAGTACTTC. Translating gives CASSPGGGGQTQYF.

This clonotype was seen many times. The rearrangement links TRBV12-3 or TRBV12-4 to TRBJ1-2; 12 bases are a match to TRBD1. The length of the CDR3 is 14 residues. J lost 7 bases, V lost 5 bases, and 5 bases had no gene match. CDR3 sequence: CASSPGTGGSGYTF. Here the CDR3 DNA reads TGTGCCAGCAGTCCCGGGACAGGGGGCTCTGGCTACACCTTC.

The rearrangement links TRBV7-2 to TRBJ1-1; D gene uncertain. This CDR3 contains 15 residues. V was clipped by 1 base and J by 2 bases, with 11 bases between them. Germline V gene lookup returns CDR1 SGHTA and CDR2 FQGNSA. For the CDR3, the DNA is TGTGCCAGCAGCTTAGGGTATGGGAGTAACACTGAAGCTTTCTTT. Translation: CASSLGYGSNTEAFF. The whole variable domain, remainder taken from reference TRBV7-2 and TRBJ1-1, is GAGVSQSPSNKVTEKGKDVELRCDPISGHTALYWYRQSLGQGLEFLIYFQGNSAPDKSGLPSDRFSAERTGGSVSTLTIQRTQQEDSAVYLCASSLGYGSNTEAFFGQGTRLTVV.

The chain uses TRBV20-1 and TRBJ2-7, with a possible D match to TRBD1 (5 bases). CDR3 length: 19 amino acids. V lost 0 bases to trimming and J lost 0 bases, with 24 bases between them. Looked up from germline, CDR1 is DFQATT and CDR2 is SNEGSKA (reference sequence). As DNA, the CDR3 is TGCAGTGCTAGAGATAAATCAGGGCAGCCAAAAGCAATCTCCTACGAGCAGTACTTC. Protein: CSARDKSGQPKAISYEQYF.

This clonotype has ten or more counts. The chain joins TRBV5-1 to TRBJ2-5; no firm D call. The germline V and J ends were trimmed by 6 bases and 1 base, with 7 bases remaining between them. Germline V gene sequence: CDR1 SGHRS, CDR2 YFSETQ. The CDR3 loop spans 12 amino acids. The CDR3 region has the DNA TGCGCCAGCAACGAACCCCAAGAGACCCAGTACTTC. Amino acids: CASNEPQETQYF.